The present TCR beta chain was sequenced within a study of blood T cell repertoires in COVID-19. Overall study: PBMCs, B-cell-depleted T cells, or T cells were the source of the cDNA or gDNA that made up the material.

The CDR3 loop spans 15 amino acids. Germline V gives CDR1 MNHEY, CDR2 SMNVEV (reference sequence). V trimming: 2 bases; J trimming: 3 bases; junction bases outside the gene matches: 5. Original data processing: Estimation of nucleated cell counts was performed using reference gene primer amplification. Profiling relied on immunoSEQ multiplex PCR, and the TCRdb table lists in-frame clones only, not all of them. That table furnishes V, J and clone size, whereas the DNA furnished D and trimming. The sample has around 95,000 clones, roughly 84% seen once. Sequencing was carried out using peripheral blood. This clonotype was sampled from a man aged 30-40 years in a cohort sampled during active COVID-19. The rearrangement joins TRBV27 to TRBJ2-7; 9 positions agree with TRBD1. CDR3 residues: CASSLGGTGLYEQYF. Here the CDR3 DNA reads TGTGCCAGCAGTTTAGGGGGGACAGGGCTCTACGAGCAGTACTTC.